The rows below give T cell receptor beta chains drawn from one sample of a study of regulatory T cells in long-lasting Graves disease. Each CDR3 protein gets one entry after TCRdb re-called the multiplex PCR reads with MiXCR. This table has 400,000 or so distinct CDR3 sequences, about 20% appearing once. The sequencing used peripheral blood mononuclear cells (PBMCs), collected when the disease was refractory, from a patient treated with antithyroid drugs. The receptors come from a female donor with Graves disease. Both conserved end residues are part of each CDR3. Fields, in order: clone size, V gene, J gene, D gene, CDR3 DNA, CDR3 protein. The D gene is left open where the match is weak. Clone size is stated in some rows and not others, as once, few, many or a class when expanded.

many,TRBV7-8,TRBJ2-7,NA,TGTGCCAGCAGCTACAGACACCTCAGCTCCTACGAGCAGTACTTC,CASSYRHLSSYEQYF
many,TRBV28,TRBJ1-5,TRBD1,TGTGCCAGCAGTGTAGCCGGGACAGGGGGCTATGTATGGAATCAGCCCCAGCATTTT,CASSVAGTGGYVWNQPQHF
NA,TRBV29-1,TRBJ2-4,NA,TGCAGCGTGGAGATCCAGGGAGACATTCAGTACTTC,CSVEIQGDIQYF
few,TRBV15,TRBJ1-1,NA,TGTGCCACCAGCAGGACGGGGGATTGGCCTGAAGCTTTCTTT,CATSRTGDWPEAFF
many,TRBV2,TRBJ1-2,NA,TGTGCCAGCAGTCAACAGGGTCCTAACTATGGCTACACCTTC,CASSQQGPNYGYTF
once,TRBV19,TRBJ2-6,TRBD1,TGTGCCAGTATGACCGGGACAGGGGCGTCCGGGGCCAACGTCCTGACTTTC,CASMTGTGASGANVLTF
few,TRBV30,TRBJ2-5,NA,TGTGCCTGGGGCACCTTACGGCCCGGTGAGACCCAGTACTTC,CAWGTLRPGETQYF
few,TRBV9,TRBJ1-1,NA,TGTGCCAGCAGCGAAAGCATAGGGAACACTGAAGCTTTCTTT,CASSESIGNTEAFF
many,TRBV28,TRBJ1-2,NA,TGTGCCAGCAGTTTGGGGGAAAATGGCTACACCTTC,CASSLGENGYTF
few,TRBV5-1,TRBJ2-7,NA,TGCGCCAGCAGCCCCTCGTGGGGAGGAAGCTCCTACGAGCAGTACTTC,CASSPSWGGSSYEQYF
NA,TRBV19,TRBJ1-2,NA,TGTGCCAGTAGTCCTGACGCCCCCTTCTATGGCTACACCTTC,CASSPDAPFYGYTF
few,TRBV19,TRBJ1-5,NA,TGTGCCAGTAGTATAGCCCTGGACCAGCCCCAGCATTTT,CASSIALDQPQHF
many,TRBV7-6,TRBJ2-7,NA,TGTGCCAGCAGCTTAGGAACAGGGTTGGGCGAGCAGTACTTC,CASSLGTGLGEQYF
once,TRBV25-1,TRBJ2-6,NA,TGTGCCAGCAGTGAATTCGGCCTACGGGCCAACGTCCTGACTTTC,CASSEFGLRANVLTF
NA,TRBV12-3/TRBV12-4,TRBJ2-2,TRBD1,TGTGCCAGCTGTATACAGGGGCACGGGGAGCTGTTTTTT,CASCIQGHGELFF
NA,TRBV29-1,TRBJ1-2,NA,TGCAGCGCCCTAGGGGATGCGGGGGGTGGCTACACCTTC,CSALGDAGGGYTF
few,TRBV3-1,TRBJ1-3,NA,TGTGCCAGCAGCCAAGTTTGGACCGCAGCCCTGGGAACTGGAAACACCATATATTTT,CASSQVWTAALGTGNTIYF
few,TRBV5-5,TRBJ2-2,TRBD1,TGTGCCAGCAGCTTGACAGGGGTGAACACCGGGGAGCTGTTTTTT,CASSLTGVNTGELFF
NA,TRBV20-1,TRBJ2-7,NA,TGCAGTGCCTCGTACCGGGCATACGAGCAGTACTTC,CSASYRAYEQYF
few,TRBV6-1,TRBJ2-7,NA,TGTGCCAGCAGTGTCGGTCTCTCCTACGAGCAGTACTTC,CASSVGLSYEQYF
few,TRBV2,TRBJ2-6,NA,TGTGCCAGCAGTGGCTGGGGGCATACCAGCTCTGGGGCCAACGTCCTGACTTTC,CASSGWGHTSSGANVLTF
NA,TRBV20-1,TRBJ2-7,NA,TGCAGTGCTAGATCAGGCTCACTTTTTTACGAGCAGTACTTC,CSARSGSLFYEQYF
few,TRBV20-1,TRBJ2-7,NA,TGCAGTGCCAGGAGACCGGGACAATCCTACGAGCAGTACTTC,CSARRPGQSYEQYF
NA,TRBV6-1,TRBJ2-3,NA,TGTGCCAGCAGGCCCCTACACACAGATACGCAGTATTTT,CASRPLHTDTQYF
NA,TRBV6-2/TRBV6-3,TRBJ2-3,NA,TGTGCCAGCAGTTACTCTCCGGCAGGGGGCACAGATACGCAGTATTTT,CASSYSPAGGTDTQYF
many,TRBV20-1,TRBJ1-2,NA,TGCAGTGCTGCCGGCGTGGGTCCTGGCTACACCTTC,CSAAGVGPGYTF
few,TRBV4-2,TRBJ2-5,NA,TGTGCCAGCAGCCAAGATGAAGGGCATCAAGAGACCCAGTACTTC,CASSQDEGHQETQYF
many,TRBV7-3,TRBJ2-3,TRBD2,TGTACCAGCAGCCCCGATTGGGGGGGGACGACAGATACGCAGTATTTT,CTSSPDWGGTTDTQYF
NA,TRBV2,TRBJ2-7,NA,TGTGCCAGCAGTGAGATTGAGGCTAACCTACGGGAGCAGTACTTC,CASSEIEANLREQYF
many,TRBV11-2,TRBJ2-2,TRBD1,TGTGCCAGCAGCGACAGGGCCAGGGCTGCGAACACCGGGGAGCTGTTTTTT,CASSDRARAANTGELFF
many,TRBV6-2/TRBV6-3,TRBJ1-2,TRBD1,TGTGCCAGCAGTGAATATCTACAGGGGACCTATGGCTACACCTTC,CASSEYLQGTYGYTF
few,TRBV12-3/TRBV12-4,TRBJ2-5,TRBD1,TGTGCCAGCAGTCGCCTTCGGACAGGGGTTATGGAGACCCAGTACTTC,CASSRLRTGVMETQYF
few,TRBV5-6,TRBJ1-2,TRBD1,TGTGCCAGCACTCAGGGGGTGGGGAGCTACACCTTC,CASTQGVGSYTF
many,TRBV28,TRBJ1-2,NA,TGTGCCAGCAGTTTATTACAGGTCCAAAGCTATGGCTACACCTTC,CASSLLQVQSYGYTF
once,TRBV5-1,TRBJ2-1,TRBD1,TGCGCCAGCAGTCAACAGGGGGCGCGGAGCAATGAGCAGTTCTTC,CASSQQGARSNEQFF
many,TRBV6-1,TRBJ2-7,NA,TGTGCCAGCAGGTCCGGGCAAAAGGAGCAGTACTTC,CASRSGQKEQYF
many,TRBV27,TRBJ2-2,TRBD2,TGTGCCAGCAGTTTCCGAGATAGCGGGAGGAACACCGGGGAGCTGTTTTTT,CASSFRDSGRNTGELFF
many,TRBV7-8,TRBJ2-5,TRBD1,TGTGCCAGCAGCTTAGGGGGGACAGGGATGGAGACCCAGTACTTC,CASSLGGTGMETQYF
NA,TRBV4-2,TRBJ2-7,NA,TGTGCCAGCAGTCGTCCGGGACATATGTCCTACGAGCAGTACTTC,CASSRPGHMSYEQYF
NA,TRBV11-1,TRBJ2-7,TRBD2,TGTGCCAGCAGCAAAATGACTAGCGGTCTATACGAGCAGTACTTC,CASSKMTSGLYEQYF
NA,TRBV28,TRBJ1-5,NA,TGTGCCAGCAGTTTATCCGGGGGGCCCAATCAGCTCCAGCATTTT,CASSLSGGPNQLQHF
many,TRBV28,TRBJ1-4,NA,TGTGCCAGCAGTTTAGACACGGCAGAAAAACTGTTTTTT,CASSLDTAEKLFF
few,TRBV30,TRBJ2-2,NA,TGTGCCTGGAGAGGCGGGAACACCGGGGAGCTGTTTTTT,CAWRGGNTGELFF